This T cell receptor beta chain appears in the sequencing data of a study of blood T cell repertoires in COVID-19. At the level of the study: COVID-19 samples from acute and convalescent phases originated in the United States, Italy and Spain. T cells, B-cell-depleted T cells, or PBMCs provided the cDNA or gDNA that served as material.

CDR3 size: 14 residues. V lost 4 bases to trimming and J lost 2 bases, with 11 bases between them. The germline gives CDR1 SEHNR, CDR2 FQNEAQ (reference sequence). Original handling: Researchers report that nucleated cell counts were estimated from reference gene primer amplification. This table comes from immunoSEQ multiplex PCR, and its TCRdb copy is limited to in-frame clones, with some not included. Clonal size and the V and J genes are those of that table, whereas D and trimming came from the DNA. The sample lists 37,000 or so clones, 88% occurring once. This clone was seen a few times. This TCR was sampled from a man in his sixties with active COVID-19. The chain is built from TRBV7-9 and TRBJ2-5; D ambiguous. The sample consisted of peripheral blood. Here the CDR3 reads CASSSPTEQETQYF. The CDR3 DNA follows: TGTGCCAGCAGCTCCCCGACTGAGCAAGAGACCCAGTACTTC.